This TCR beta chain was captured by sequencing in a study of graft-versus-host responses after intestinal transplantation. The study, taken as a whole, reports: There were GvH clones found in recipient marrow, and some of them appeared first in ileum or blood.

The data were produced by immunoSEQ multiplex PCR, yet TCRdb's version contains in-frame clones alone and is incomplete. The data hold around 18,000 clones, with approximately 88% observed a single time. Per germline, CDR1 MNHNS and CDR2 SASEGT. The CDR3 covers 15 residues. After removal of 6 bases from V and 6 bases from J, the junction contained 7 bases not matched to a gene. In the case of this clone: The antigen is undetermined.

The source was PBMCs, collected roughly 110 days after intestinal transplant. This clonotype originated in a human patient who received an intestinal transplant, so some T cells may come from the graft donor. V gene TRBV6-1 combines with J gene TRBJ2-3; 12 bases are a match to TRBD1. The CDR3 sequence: CASRGGTGGDDTQYF. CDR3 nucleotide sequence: TGTGCCAGCAGGGGGGGGACAGGGGGCGACGATACGCAGTATTTT.